This T cell receptor beta chain was observed in a study of shared clonotypes between healthy human individuals. The overall study: Sampling drew on donors who were a couple of women and three men aged 18 to 49. Study-level results: Genetic and exposure-history diversity was limited by the small donor number. Apart from blood, nothing was sampled; tissue repertoires likely differ. Sharing across several donors was seen in around 5% of naive CD4 clonotypes.

Concerning this clone itself: The antigen is unknown.

Generated by immunoSEQ multiplex PCR, the TCRdb table keeps only in-frame clones and is missing some. The table lists over a million clones, roughly 97% of them singletons. This receptor was identified in a man aged 25-45 years in good health. The sample was naive CD4+ T cells sorted from blood. Subset indicated: CD45RA+ positively selected.

The CDR3 loop is CASSLTGTTLGRSGELFF. The CDR3 bases are TGTGCCAGCAGTCTTACCGGGACAACTTTGGGGCGAAGCGGGGAGCTGTTTTTT. The chain employs TRBV11-3 and TRBJ2-2, with D possibly being TRBD1 (6 bases). CDR1 is SGHNT, CDR2 YENEEA, per germline. V shed 6 bases and J shed 7 bases, with 27 bases lying between them. The length of the CDR3 is 18 residues.